Following are 20 T cell receptor beta chains from one sample sequenced in a study of vaccination and CD4 T cells after COVID-19. This sample's treatment: approximately nine-day PBMC culture with coronavirus spike peptide pools or control peptides (ViraFEST assay). CD4+ T lymphocytes from the unexposed donor were collected before the COVID-19 pandemic (2011-2018). The Oncomine TCR Beta short-read assay sequenced DNA from cultured CD4+ T cells. From the PCR reads, TCRdb called clonotypes with MiXCR, one entry per CDR3 protein. This table holds several thousand distinct CDR3 sequences, 39% found once. The antigens these receptors bind are not known. Sequencing was carried out using CD4+ T cells from blood, cultured in vitro. The receptors stem from a human donor in good health.

J is TRBJ1-5 and V is TRBV10-3; no clear D. This CDR3 has 13 residues. V was shortened by 6 bases and J by 4 bases, with 10 bases between the two germline ends. Germline CDR1 and CDR2: ENHRY and SYGVKD. The CDR3 protein is CAIRSGRNQPQHF. For the CDR3, the DNA is TGTGCCATCAGGTCGGGGAGAAATCAGCCCCAGCATTTT.

The V and J genes are TRBV20-1 and TRBJ1-6, with D tentatively TRBD1 (5 bases). The CDR3 spans 16 residues. Germline loops: CDR1 DFQATT, CDR2 SNEGSKA (reference sequence). V was shortened by 0 bases and J by 3 bases, with 12 bases between the two germline ends. CDR3: CSARDQGKNYNSPLHF. The CDR3 nucleotides are TGCAGTGCTAGAGATCAGGGCAAGAACTATAATTCACCCCTCCACTTT.

The chain couples TRBV2 to TRBJ2-7, with D perhaps matching TRBD1 or TRBD2 (5 bases each). The CDR3 spans 12 residues. Trimming took 8 bases from V and 4 from J, leaving 12 bases between them. Germline assignment: CDR1 SNHLY and CDR2 FYNNEI. CDR3 residues: CASGERGYEQYF. CDR3 nucleotides: TGTGCCAGCGGCGAGAGGGGATACGAGCAGTACTTC.

The chain joins TRBV30 to TRBJ1-1, with D unresolved. This CDR3 region has 11 residues. V lost 6 bases and J 3 bases, leaving 8 bases between the germline ends. Germline V lookup: CDR1 GTSNPN, CDR2 SVGIG (reference sequence). CDR3 nucleotide sequence: TGTGCCTGCGCCCAGGACACTGAAGCTTTCTTT. The encoded protein is CACAQDTEAFF. The variable domain in full, with the rest retrieved from reference TRBV30 and TRBJ1-1, is SQTIHQWPATLVQPVGSPLSLECTVEGTSNPNLYWYRQAAGRGLQLLFYSVGIGQISSEVPQNLSASRPQDRQFILSSKKLLLSDSGFYLCACAQDTEAFFGQGTRLTVV.

This clonotype was seen more than once but under ten times. V and J are TRBV7-9 and TRBJ1-1, with 7 bases aligning to TRBD1. Germline V lookup: CDR1 SEHNR, CDR2 FQNEAQ (reference sequence). CDR3 length equals 14 residues. V dropped 2 bases and J dropped 10; count of bases not matched to a gene: 10. In DNA form, the CDR3 reads TGTGCCAGCAGCTTAAACCGACAGGGCCAGGCAGCTTTCTTT. Its translation: CASSLNRQGQAAFF.

This clonotype has only one observation. J is TRBJ1-2 and V is TRBV25-1; 7 bases map to TRBD1. V was clipped by 4 bases and J by 0 bases; unmatched bases: 2. This CDR3 has 14 amino acids. CDR1 and CDR2 (germline): MGHDK, SYGVNS. CDR3 sequence reads: CASSAQGANYGYTF. The CDR3 coding sequence is TGTGCCAGCAGTGCCCAGGGGGCTAACTATGGCTACACCTTC.

This clonotype was detected only once. The chain links TRBV10-3 to TRBJ2-7, with D possibly matching TRBD2 (5 bases). The CDR3 runs to 15 residues. Germline CDR1 ENHRY, CDR2 SYGVKD. Between the trimmed V and J ends, which lost 0 bases and 6 bases, there was a span of 15 bases. The CDR3: CAISESDLLGVEQYF. Written as DNA, the CDR3 is TGTGCCATCAGTGAGTCGGACTTGTTGGGAGTCGAGCAGTACTTC.

The V and J genes are TRBV19 and TRBJ1-1; D is undetermined. V shed 4 bases and J shed 11 bases, with 20 bases lying between them. Looked up from germline, CDR1 is LNHDA and CDR2 is SQIVND (reference sequence). The CDR3 runs 14 residues. CDR3 protein: CASSTQDYPPAAFF. Here the CDR3 DNA reads TGTGCCAGTAGTACCCAGGACTACCCCCCAGCGGCTTTCTTT. The full variable domain, with the rest looked up from reference TRBV19 and TRBJ1-1, is DGGITQSPKYLFRKEGQNVTLSCEQNLNHDAMYWYRQDPGQGLRLIYYSQIVNDFQKGDIAEGYSVSREKKESFPLTVTSAQKNPTAFYLCASSTQDYPPAAFFGQGTRLTVV.

A few counts support this clonotype. This rearrangement joins TRBV5-1 to TRBJ1-2; 9 bases fit TRBD1. Germline CDR1 and CDR2: SGHRS and YFSETQ. This CDR3 has 15 residues. J lost 8 bases, V lost 1 base, and 9 bases had no gene match. CDR3 loop: CASSLIQGAGRGYTF. The CDR3 DNA sequence: TGCGCCAGCAGCTTGATACAGGGGGCCGGGCGGGGCTACACCTTC.

The V gene is TRBV10-3, the J gene TRBJ1-2; 7 positions agree with TRBD1. V was clipped by 8 bases and J by 1 base; unmatched bases: 10. Germline CDR1 reads ENHRY; CDR2 reads SYGVKD. CDR3 length: 15 amino acids. The CDR3 region has the DNA TGTGCCATCTCACGAGGGACAGACGGTAACTATGGCTACACCTTC. Translated, it gives CAISRGTDGNYGYTF.

This clonotype was counted a few times. V is TRBV6-1 and J is TRBJ1-2; maybe TRBD1 (5 bases). Germline assignment: CDR1 MNHNS and CDR2 SASEGT. Trimming shortened V by 4 bases and J by 7 bases, and 19 bases separated the two germline ends. The CDR3 covers 15 residues. The CDR3 coding sequence is TGTGCCAGCAGTGTTGAGGGGATTGCATTGGGTGGCTACACCTTC. Its translation is CASSVEGIALGGYTF.

V usage is TRBV5-5 and J usage is TRBJ1-5, with D possibly TRBD1 on 5 matching bases. CDR3 size: 14 residues. Trimming pared 2 bases from V and 2 bases from J, leaving 8 bases between. CDR1 SGHKS and CDR2 YYEKEE come from the germline V gene (reference sequence). CDR3 in amino acids: CASSFAGGNQPQHF. The CDR3 coding sequence is TGTGCCAGCAGCTTCGCGGGGGGCAATCAGCCCCAGCATTTT.

This clonotype showed up just a few times. The V gene is TRBV19, the J gene TRBJ2-7; TRBD1 agrees at 10 bases. This CDR3 region has 17 residues. The V and J ends lost 5 bases and 3 bases, in that order; junction bases with no gene match: 13. The germline V gene has CDR1 LNHDA and CDR2 SQIVND (reference sequence). CDR3 nucleotide sequence: TGTGCCAGTAGTGGGACAGGGGCTGTCAACATCTTCTACGAGCAGTACTTC. Amino acids: CASSGTGAVNIFYEQYF.

This sequence joins TRBV20-1 and TRBJ1-2, with 8 bases aligning to TRBD1. The CDR3 length is 13 residues. Trimming at V came to 0 bases and at J to 7 bases, leaving 4 bases not matched to a gene. Germline V gene sequence: CDR1 DFQATT, CDR2 SNEGSKA (reference sequence). Here the CDR3 reads CSARDRTGLGYTF. In nucleotides, the CDR3 is TGCAGTGCTAGAGATAGGACAGGGCTTGGCTACACCTTC.

This clonotype has more than one count but fewer than ten. This chain links TRBV29-1 with TRBJ2-2; 9 positions match TRBD2. The germline V gene has CDR1 SQVTM and CDR2 ANQGSEA. The CDR3 length is 14 residues. V trimming: 4 bases; J trimming: 2 bases; junction bases outside the gene matches: 2. CDR3: CSVALAGNTGELFF. CDR3 DNA sequence: TGCAGCGTTGCTCTAGCGGGAAACACCGGGGAGCTGTTTTTT.

This clonotype has more than one count but fewer than ten. V and J are TRBV20-1 and TRBJ2-5; 11 bases fit TRBD1. This CDR3 has 15 residues. CDR1 DFQATT and CDR2 SNEGSKA come from the germline V gene (reference sequence). V lost 8 bases and J lost 0; bases outside the gene matches: 8. The CDR3 loop is CSPLGTGGDQETQYF. The CDR3 nucleotides are TGCAGTCCCCTGGGGACAGGGGGGGACCAAGAGACCCAGTACTTC.

This chain's CDR3 is CSVEGDRSKRAFF. The CDR3 nucleotides are TGCAGCGTTGAGGGAGACAGGTCGAAGAGGGCTTTCTTT. The J gene is TRBJ1-1, the V gene TRBV29-1; possibly TRBD1 for D (6 bases). Germline values: CDR1 SQVTM, CDR2 ANQGSEA. The CDR3 totals 13 residues. Deletions cut 3 bases from V and 11 bases from J, with 19 bases between.

This clonotype was counted a single time. The V and J genes are TRBV29-1 and TRBJ2-7; no firm D call. Per the germline V gene, CDR1 is SQVTM and CDR2 is ANQGSEA. V dropped 5 bases and J dropped 0 bases, with 11 bases sitting between them. The CDR3 spans 13 residues. CDR3 amino acids: CSVLPGISYEQYF. Written as DNA, the CDR3 is TGCAGCGTTTTGCCAGGAATCTCCTACGAGCAGTACTTC.

This clonotype has a handful of counts. The chain has TRBV2 and TRBJ1-1, with a tentative D call TRBD1 (6 bases). The CDR3 is made up of 11 amino acids. V dropped 7 bases and J dropped 11 bases, with 14 bases sitting between them. In germline, CDR1 is SNHLY, CDR2 FYNNEI. This CDR3 reads CASNREWAAFF. Here the CDR3 DNA reads TGTGCCAGCAACAGGGAGTGGGCGGCTTTCTTT. The variable domain in full, with the rest retrieved from reference TRBV2 and TRBJ1-1, is EPEVTQTPSHQVTQMGQEVILRCVPISNHLYFYWYRQILGQKVEFLVSFYNNEISEKSEIFDDQFSVERPDGSNFTLKIRSTKLEDSAMYFCASNREWAAFFGQGTRLTVV.

This clonotype was seen more than once but under ten times. The CDR3 DNA follows: TGCGCCAGCAGCTTGGTACGCGGGAGAGGCACTGAAGCTTTCTTT. As protein: CASSLVRGRGTEAFF. The chain is built from TRBV5-1 and TRBJ1-1; D unresolved. In germline, CDR1 is SGHRS, CDR2 YFSETQ. The V end was cut by 0 bases, the J end by 4 bases, with 13 bases between. The CDR3 is 15 residues long.